Reported below is one TCR beta chain. These data originate in a study of blood T cell repertoires in COVID-19. Study-level information: From the United States, Italy and Spain came samples of acute and convalescent COVID-19. Sources were T cells, B-cell-depleted T cells, or PBMCs; the material itself was cDNA or gDNA.

In germline, CDR1 is KGHSH, CDR2 LQKENI. This CDR3 has 15 amino acids. V was clipped by 4 bases and J by 3 bases, with 16 bases between them. In the authors' workflow: Quantification of nucleated cells was approximated via reference gene primer amplification. Measured with immunoSEQ multiplex PCR; TCRdb has only the in-frame clones, and not every one. Clone size and the V and J calls come from that table; the DNA yielded D and trimming. This table has some 30,000 clones, around 87% appearing once. The rearrangement uses TRBV18 and TRBJ2-7; perhaps TRBD2 as D (6 bases). Sequencing used peripheral blood. This TCR came from a man aged 55 to 70 with active COVID-19. For the CDR3, the DNA is TGTGCCAGCTCACGGGCCGGGACCGGGGGCTACGAGCAGTACTTC. This gives the protein CASSRAGTGGYEQYF.